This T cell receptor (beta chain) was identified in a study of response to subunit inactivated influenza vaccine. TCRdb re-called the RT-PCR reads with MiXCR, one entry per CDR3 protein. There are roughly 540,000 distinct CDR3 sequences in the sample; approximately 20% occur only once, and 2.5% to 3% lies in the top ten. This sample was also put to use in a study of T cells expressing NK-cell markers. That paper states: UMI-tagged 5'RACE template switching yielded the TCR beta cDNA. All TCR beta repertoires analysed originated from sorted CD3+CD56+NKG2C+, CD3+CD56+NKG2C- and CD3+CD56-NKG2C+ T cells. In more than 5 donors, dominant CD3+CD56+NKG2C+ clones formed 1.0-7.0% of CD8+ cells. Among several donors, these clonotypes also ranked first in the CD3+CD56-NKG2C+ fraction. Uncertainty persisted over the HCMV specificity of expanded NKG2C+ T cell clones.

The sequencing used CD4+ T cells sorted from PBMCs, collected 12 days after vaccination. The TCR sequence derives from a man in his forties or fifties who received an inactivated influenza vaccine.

The CDR3 coding sequence is TGCGCCAGCAGGGTGGGGCTTGGGACTGAAGCTTTCTTT. It yields the protein CASRVGLGTEAFF. This chain uses TRBV5-1 with TRBJ1-1; the D gene is possibly TRBD1 (5 bases). V was cut by 5 bases and J by 5 bases, with 13 bases left in between. The length of the CDR3 is 13 residues. From germline, CDR1 is SGHRS and CDR2 YFSETQ.